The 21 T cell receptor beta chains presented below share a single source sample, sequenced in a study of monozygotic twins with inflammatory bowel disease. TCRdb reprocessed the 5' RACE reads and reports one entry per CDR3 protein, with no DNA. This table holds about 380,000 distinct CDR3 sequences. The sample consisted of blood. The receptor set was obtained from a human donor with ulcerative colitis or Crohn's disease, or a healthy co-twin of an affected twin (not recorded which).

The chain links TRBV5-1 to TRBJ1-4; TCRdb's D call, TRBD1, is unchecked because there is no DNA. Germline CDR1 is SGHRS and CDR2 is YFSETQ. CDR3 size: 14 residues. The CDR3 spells CASSPDGANEKLFF.

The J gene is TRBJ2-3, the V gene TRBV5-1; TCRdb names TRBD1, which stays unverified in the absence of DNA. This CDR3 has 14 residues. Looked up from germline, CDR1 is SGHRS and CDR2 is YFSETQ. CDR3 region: CASRWGEFTDTQYF.

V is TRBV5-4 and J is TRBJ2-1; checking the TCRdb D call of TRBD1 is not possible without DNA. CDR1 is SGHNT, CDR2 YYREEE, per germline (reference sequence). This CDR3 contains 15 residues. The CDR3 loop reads CASRSVGGPYNEQFF.

The CDR3 is CSVDGARSGETQYF. The V and J genes are TRBV29-1 and TRBJ2-5; TCRdb lists TRBD1, though no DNA is available to test this call. Germline lookup yields CDR1 SQVTM and CDR2 ANQGSEA. The CDR3 is made up of 14 amino acids.

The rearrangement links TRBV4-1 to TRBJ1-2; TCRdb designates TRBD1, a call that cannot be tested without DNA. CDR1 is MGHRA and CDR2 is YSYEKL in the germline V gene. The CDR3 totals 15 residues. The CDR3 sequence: CASSQQGTVNYGYTF.

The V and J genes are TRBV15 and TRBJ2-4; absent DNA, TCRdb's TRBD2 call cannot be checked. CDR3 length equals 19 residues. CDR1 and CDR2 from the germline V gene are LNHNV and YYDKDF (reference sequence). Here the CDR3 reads CATSKVSSGGASSKNIQYF.

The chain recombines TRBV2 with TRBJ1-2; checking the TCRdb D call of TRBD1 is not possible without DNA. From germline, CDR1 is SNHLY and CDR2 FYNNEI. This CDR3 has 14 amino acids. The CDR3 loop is CASRTGTGGYGYTF.

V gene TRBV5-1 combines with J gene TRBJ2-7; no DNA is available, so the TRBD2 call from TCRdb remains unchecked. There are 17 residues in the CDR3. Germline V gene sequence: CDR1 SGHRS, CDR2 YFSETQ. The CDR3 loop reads CASSLELPGQGVHEQYF.

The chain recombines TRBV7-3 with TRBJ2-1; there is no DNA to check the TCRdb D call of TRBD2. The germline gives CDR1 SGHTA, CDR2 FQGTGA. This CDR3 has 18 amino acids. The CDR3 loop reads CASSLTLLGTSSYNEQFF.

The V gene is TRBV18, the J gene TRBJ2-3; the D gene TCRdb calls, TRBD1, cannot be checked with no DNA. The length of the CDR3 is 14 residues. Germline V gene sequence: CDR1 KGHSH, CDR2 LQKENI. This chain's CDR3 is CASSSTVQNGTQYF. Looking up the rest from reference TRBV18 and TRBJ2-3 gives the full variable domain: NAGVMQNPRHLVRRRGQEARLRCSPMKGHSHVYWYRQLPEEGLKFMVYLQKENIIDESGMPKERFSAEFPKEGPSILRIQQVVRGDSAAYFCASSSTVQNGTQYFGPGTRLTVL.

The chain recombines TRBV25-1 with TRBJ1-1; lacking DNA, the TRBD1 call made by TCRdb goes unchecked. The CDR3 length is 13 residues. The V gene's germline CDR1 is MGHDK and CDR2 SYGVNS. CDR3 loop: CASSEFGQGEAFF.

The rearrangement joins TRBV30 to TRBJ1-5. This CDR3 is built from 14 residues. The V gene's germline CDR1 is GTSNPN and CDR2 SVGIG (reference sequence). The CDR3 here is CAWSGEFSNQPQHF.

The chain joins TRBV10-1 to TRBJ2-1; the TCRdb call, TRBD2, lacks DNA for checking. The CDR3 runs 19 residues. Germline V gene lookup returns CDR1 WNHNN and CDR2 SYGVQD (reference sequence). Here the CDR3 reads CASSESILAGVAKYNEQFF.

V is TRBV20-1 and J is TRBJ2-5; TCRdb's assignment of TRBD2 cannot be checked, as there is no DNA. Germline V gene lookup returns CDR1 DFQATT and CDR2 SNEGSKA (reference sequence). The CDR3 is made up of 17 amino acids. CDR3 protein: CSPRGASGGGGRETQYF.

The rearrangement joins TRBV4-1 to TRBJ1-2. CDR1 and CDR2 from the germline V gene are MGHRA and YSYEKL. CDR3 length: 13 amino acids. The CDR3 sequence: CASRRVEGRGYTF.

The CDR3 protein is CASSYPRTGNYEQYF. The chain links TRBV6-5 to TRBJ2-7; TCRdb returns TRBD1, unconfirmable since there is no DNA. The CDR3 spans 15 residues. Germline-derived CDR1 and CDR2 are MNHEY and SVGAGI.

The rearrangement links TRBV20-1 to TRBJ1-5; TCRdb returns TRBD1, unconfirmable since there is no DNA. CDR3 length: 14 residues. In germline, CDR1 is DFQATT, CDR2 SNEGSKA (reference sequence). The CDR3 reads CSARNAGGGQPQHF.

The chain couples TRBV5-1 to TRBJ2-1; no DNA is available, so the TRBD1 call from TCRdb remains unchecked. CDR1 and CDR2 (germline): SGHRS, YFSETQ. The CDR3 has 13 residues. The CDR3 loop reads CASSPQGGYEQFF. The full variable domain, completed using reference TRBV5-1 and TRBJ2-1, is KAGVTQTPRYLIKTRGQQVTLSCSPISGHRSVSWYQQTPGQGLQFLFEYFSETQRNKGNFPGRFSGRQFSNSRSEMNVSTLELGDSALYLCASSPQGGYEQFFGPGTRLTVL.

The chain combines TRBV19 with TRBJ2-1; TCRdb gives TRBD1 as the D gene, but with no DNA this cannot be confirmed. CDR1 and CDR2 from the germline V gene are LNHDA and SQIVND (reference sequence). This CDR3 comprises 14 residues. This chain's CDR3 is CASSTNRVGNEQFF.

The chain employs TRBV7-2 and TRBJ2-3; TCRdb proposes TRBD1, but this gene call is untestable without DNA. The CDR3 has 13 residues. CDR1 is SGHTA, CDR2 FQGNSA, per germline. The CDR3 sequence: CASSSQGWDTQYF.

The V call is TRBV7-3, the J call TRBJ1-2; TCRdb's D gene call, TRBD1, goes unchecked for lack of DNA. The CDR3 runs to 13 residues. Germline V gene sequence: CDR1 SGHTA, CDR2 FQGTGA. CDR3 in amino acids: CASSLSPLYGYTF.